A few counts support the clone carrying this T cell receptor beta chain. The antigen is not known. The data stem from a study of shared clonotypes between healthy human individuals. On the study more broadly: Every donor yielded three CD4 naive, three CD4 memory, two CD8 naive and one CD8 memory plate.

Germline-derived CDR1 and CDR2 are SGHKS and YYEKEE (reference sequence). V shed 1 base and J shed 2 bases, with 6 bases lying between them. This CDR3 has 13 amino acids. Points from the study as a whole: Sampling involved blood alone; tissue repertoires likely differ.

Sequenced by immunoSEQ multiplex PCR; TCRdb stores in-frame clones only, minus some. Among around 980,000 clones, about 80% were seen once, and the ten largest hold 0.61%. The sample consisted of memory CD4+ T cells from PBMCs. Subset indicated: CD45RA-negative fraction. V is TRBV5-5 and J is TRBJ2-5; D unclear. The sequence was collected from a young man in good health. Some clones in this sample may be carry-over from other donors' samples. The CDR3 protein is CASSLSVQETQYF. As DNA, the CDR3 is TGTGCCAGCAGCTTGTCAGTACAAGAGACCCAGTACTTC.